The rows below give T cell receptor beta chains drawn from one sample of a study of early stage breast cancer tumors. Profiling relied on immunoSEQ multiplex PCR, and the TCRdb table lists in-frame clones only, not all of them. The sample records 20,000 to 25,000 clones, 70% to 80% being singletons. Sequences were obtained from blood. The source is a person in their sixties with breast cancer. Each CDR3 is given with its conserved first and last residue. Each record gives: D gene, J gene, V gene, clone size, CDR3 DNA, CDR3 protein. The D gene is left open where the match is weak. A row's size may be missing; if present it is once, few, many or a size class.

NA TRBJ1-2 TRBV2 once TGTGCCAGCAGCACGGGGCCGAGATATGGCTACACCTTC CASSTGPRYGYTF
TRBD1 TRBJ2-7 TRBV5-6 NA TGTGCCAGCAGCCGAGCTTCGGGACAGGGGTTCTACGAGCAGTACTTC CASSRASGQGFYEQYF
TRBD1 TRBJ2-1 TRBV4-2 NA TGTGCCAGCAGCCAAGAAGGAGGCAGGGGGCGAGTCAGGCCCTACAATGAGCAGTTCTTC CASSQEGGRGRVRPYNEQFF
NA TRBJ2-1 TRBV7-6 NA TGTGCCAGCAGCTTACGGGACTACAATGAGCAGTTCTTC CASSLRDYNEQFF
NA TRBJ1-2 TRBV29-1 NA TGCAGCGTTGATAGGGGAGGGGGCTACACCTTC CSVDRGGGYTF
TRBD1 TRBJ2-2 TRBV5-1 few TGCGCCAGCACCTACCAAACGGGACAGATGAACACCGGGGAGCTGTTTTTT CASTYQTGQMNTGELFF
NA TRBJ2-5 TRBV5-4 NA TGTGCCAGCAGCTTTAACAGGATCCAAGAGACCCAGTACTTC CASSFNRIQETQYF
TRBD2 TRBJ2-1 TRBV6-6 NA TGTGCCAGCTTGCAGCGGGAGAGAGGGGTATATGAGCAGTTCTTC CASLQRERGVYEQFF
NA TRBJ2-7 TRBV6-5 once TGTGCCAGCATCCAGGACGGGACAGAGCAGTACTTC CASIQDGTEQYF
TRBD1 TRBJ2-7 TRBV5-1 few TGCGCCAGCACAACCACTTTCCGGGACAGGACCTCCGAGCAGTACTTC CASTTTFRDRTSEQYF
TRBD1 TRBJ1-2 TRBV6-1 few TGTGCCAGCAGTGAATGGCGGACAGGGCATGGCTACACCTTC CASSEWRTGHGYTF
NA TRBJ2-7 TRBV10-1 NA TGCGCCAGCAGTGAGATCCGACAGGGAGGGGCGCAGTACTTC CASSEIRQGGAQYF
TRBD2 TRBJ2-7 TRBV11-3 NA TGTGCCAGCAGCCCAGGGAGGGCGGGAGTGCTCGAGCAGTACTTC CASSPGRAGVLEQYF
NA TRBJ2-5 TRBV27 once TGTGCCAGCAGTTTGAGACGCCAGAGCCAAGAGACCCAGTACTTC CASSLRRQSQETQYF
TRBD2 TRBJ2-1 TRBV25-1 NA TGTGCCAGCACTGCGGGACTAGCGGGCGGCAATGAGCAGTTCTTC CASTAGLAGGNEQFF
TRBD2 TRBJ2-2 TRBV2 NA TGTGCCAGCAGGTGGGCTAGCGGGAGGGCCCATCACGCGAACACCGGGGAGCTGTTTTTT CASRWASGRAHHANTGELFF
NA TRBJ1-4 TRBV5-1 NA TGCGCCAGCAGCTTGACGGCGGGGAGTGAAAAACTGTTTTTT CASSLTAGSEKLFF
TRBD1 TRBJ2-1 TRBV25-1 NA TGTGCCAGCAGTGATTGGGACAGGGACCACAATGAGCAGTTCTTC CASSDWDRDHNEQFF
TRBD1 TRBJ1-2 TRBV7-8 NA TGTGCCAGCAGCTCGAGTGGGACAGGGGGCTTGTATGGCTACACCTTC CASSSSGTGGLYGYTF
NA TRBJ2-5 TRBV7-9 NA TGTGCCAGCAGAAAGGGGGGGGGAGAGACCCAGTACTTC CASRKGGGETQYF
NA TRBJ2-3 TRBV15 NA TGTGCCACCAGACCAACCGGGGGAACAGATACGCAGTATTTT CATRPTGGTDTQYF
NA TRBJ2-5 TRBV25-1 NA TGTGCCAGCAGTGAATCAGGGGAGACCCAGTACTTC CASSESGETQYF
NA TRBJ1-2 TRBV11-2 few TGTGCCAGCAGCTACCGGGACGGCCTTTTGGTCGCCTTC CASSYRDGLLVAF
NA TRBJ2-7 TRBV9 NA TGTGCCAGCAGCACGGGAGCATCGAGCTCCTACGAGCAGTACTTC CASSTGASSSYEQYF
TRBD1 TRBJ1-6 TRBV6-5 NA TGTGCCAGCAGTTATCTGCACAGGGGCTCCTCACCCCTCCACTTT CASSYLHRGSSPLHF
NA TRBJ1-1 TRBV6-1 NA TGTGCCAGCAGTGGGTTGGGAGCTGAAGCTTTCTTT CASSGLGAEAFF
NA TRBJ1-1 TRBV10-2 NA TGCGCCAGCAGTGGGGGGAACACTGAAGCTTTCTTT CASSGGNTEAFF
TRBD1 TRBJ1-1 TRBV7-8 NA TGTGCCAGCAGCTTAACACAGGGGGTTGGCACTGAAGCTTTCTTT CASSLTQGVGTEAFF
TRBD1 TRBJ2-7 TRBV11-3 NA TGTGCCAGCAGCGTAGGGACAGGGGTTGTGAACGAGCAGTACTTC CASSVGTGVVNEQYF
NA TRBJ1-4 TRBV6-1 NA TGTGCCAGCAGGGGGCGGTCTAATGAAAAACTGTTTTTT CASRGRSNEKLFF
NA TRBJ2-1 TRBV1 NA TGCACCAGCAGCCAGCGCTATTTCTTC CTSSQRYFF
TRBD1 TRBJ2-7 TRBV6-6 NA TGTGCCAGCAGCCACTCAGGGGACAGGGGTTCCTACGAGCAGTACTTC CASSHSGDRGSYEQYF
NA TRBJ2-1 TRBV4-2 NA TGTGCCAGCAGCCAAGGGGGCCTAGTACGGCGGGGAAGCTCCTACAATGAGCAGTTCTTC CASSQGGLVRRGSSYNEQFF
NA TRBJ1-2 TRBV11-3 NA TGTGCCAGCAGCGTAGCAGGCTATGGCTACACCTTC CASSVAGYGYTF
NA TRBJ1-2 TRBV15 NA TGTGCCACCAGCAGAGGCAGTTTCGGGGACTATGGCTACACCTTC CATSRGSFGDYGYTF
NA TRBJ2-5 TRBV27 few TGTGCCAGCAGTTTATCCTACAGACAAGAGACCCAGTACTTC CASSLSYRQETQYF
NA TRBJ1-2 TRBV11-2 NA TGTGCCAGCAGCCCTACCGTAAACTATGGCTACACCTTC CASSPTVNYGYTF
TRBD2 TRBJ2-7 TRBV6-5 NA TGTGCCCCAAAGGTACTAGCGGGAGATTACGAGCAGTACTTC CAPKVLAGDYEQYF
TRBD2 TRBJ2-5 TRBV2 NA TGTGCCAGCAGTGACTCGGGACTAGCGGGAGACGTCTCGGAGACCCAGTACTTC CASSDSGLAGDVSETQYF